These 13 T cell receptor beta chains were sequenced from one sample in a study of CD8+ T cells in alopecia areata. The treatment here: oral pan-JAK inhibitor, 5-10 mg twice daily. Reverse transcribed after extraction, RNA yielded cDNA as the sequencing template. Repertoires were generated with immunoSEQ multiplex PCR, while TCRdb's copy carries only in-frame clones and drops some. Among hundreds of thousands of clones listed, roughly 60% were seen once. This specimen was CD4+ T cells sorted from blood, taken at week 24, from a patient treated with tofacitinib. The receptor set was obtained from a human donor with alopecia areata.

This clone was detected once. The chain employs TRBV6-5 and TRBJ2-1; no clear D gene. V lost 11 bases and J 0 bases, leaving 11 bases between the germline ends. This CDR3 is built from 13 residues. The germline V gene encodes CDR1 MNHEY and CDR2 SVGAGI. The CDR3 reads CASRDTSYNEQFF. DNA for the CDR3: TGTGCCTCCCGAGACACCTCCTACAATGAGCAGTTCTTC.

This clone was seen a few times. CDR3 bases: TGTGCCACCAGCAGAGATCGAGGGTTGGCTGGCTACACCTTC. As protein: CATSRDRGLAGYTF. The chain links TRBV15 to TRBJ1-2; D ambiguous. Germline-derived CDR1 and CDR2 are LNHNV and YYDKDF (reference sequence). The CDR3 spans 14 residues. The V end lost 0 bases, the J end lost 7 bases, and 12 bases lay between the germline ends.

The chain is built from TRBV29-1 and TRBJ1-4; D uncertain. Germline V gene data show CDR1 as SQVTM and CDR2 as ANQGSEA. The CDR3 covers 13 residues. Deletions cut 7 bases from V and 5 bases from J, with 14 bases between. CDR3 in amino acids: CSALGEGNEKLFF. CDR3 DNA sequence: TGCAGCGCATTGGGAGAGGGAAATGAAAAACTGTTTTTT.

The CDR3 protein is CASSQGPRAPGDEQYF. DNA of the CDR3: TGTGCCAGCAGCCAAGGTCCTAGGGCACCGGGTGACGAGCAGTACTTC. The rearrangement joins TRBV4-2 to TRBJ2-7; D is unresolved. Germline loops: CDR1 LGHNA, CDR2 YNFKEQ. The V and J ends lost 1 base and 5 bases respectively, with 18 bases between them. The length of the CDR3 is 16 residues.

J is TRBJ1-1 and V is TRBV29-1; possibly TRBD1 for D (6 bases). The CDR3 contains 10 residues. Germline V gene data show CDR1 as SQVTM and CDR2 as ANQGSEA. V lost 7 bases to trimming and J lost 7 bases, with 10 bases between them. The CDR3 loop reads CSEGQIEAFF. The CDR3 DNA reads as TGCAGCGAAGGACAGATTGAAGCTTTCTTT.

This clone occurred a few times. The chain recombines TRBV29-1 with TRBJ2-4; TRBD2 is a possible D gene (5 bases). Trimming cost V 2 bases and J 6 bases, with 8 bases left between them. The CDR3 is made up of 12 amino acids. The germline V gene encodes CDR1 SQVTM and CDR2 ANQGSEA. This CDR3 is CSVEHGGNIQYF. The CDR3 DNA follows: TGCAGCGTTGAACACGGAGGAAACATTCAGTACTTC.

This clone was counted a few times. The chain uses TRBV2 and TRBJ2-3; D is undetermined. The germline V gene encodes CDR1 SNHLY and CDR2 FYNNEI. This CDR3 has 9 residues. Between the trimmed V and J ends, which lost 8 bases and 5 bases, there was a span of 2 bases. The CDR3 DNA sequence: TGTGCCAGCGGAGATACGCAGTATTTT. Amino acid sequence: CASGDTQYF.

The chain employs TRBV29-1 and TRBJ2-6, with D possibly TRBD1 on 6 matching bases. The CDR3 consists of 15 residues. Germline V CDR1 and CDR2: SQVTM, ANQGSEA. CDR3 DNA: TGCAGTGTACTACAGGGATTCTCTGGGGCCAACGTCCTGACTTTC. Translating it yields CSVLQGFSGANVLTF.

This clone came up a few times. The V and J genes are TRBV7-2 and TRBJ2-7; perhaps TRBD1 as D (6 bases). In germline, CDR1 is SGHTA, CDR2 FQGNSA. This CDR3 has 12 residues. V lost 6 bases to trimming and J lost 3 bases, with 9 bases between them. For the CDR3, the DNA is TGTGCCAGCAGGGGGGCGCACTACGAGCAGTACTTC. This translates into CASRGAHYEQYF.

The chain employs TRBV7-2 and TRBJ1-2, with D possibly TRBD1 on 6 matching bases. This CDR3 is 14 amino acids long. Germline assignment: CDR1 SGHTA and CDR2 FQGNSA. V lost 4 bases and J lost 4, with 13 bases in between. CDR3 protein: CASSSPGAVYGYTF. The DNA of the CDR3 is TGTGCCAGCAGCTCACCAGGGGCAGTCTATGGCTACACCTTC. The full variable domain, completed using reference TRBV7-2 and TRBJ1-2, is GAGVSQSPSNKVTEKGKDVELRCDPISGHTALYWYRQSLGQGLEFLIYFQGNSAPDKSGLPSDRFSAERTGGSVSTLTIQRTQQEDSAVYLCASSSPGAVYGYTFGSGTRLTVV.

DNA of the CDR3: TGTGCCAGCAGTGATGACCAAGAGACCCAGTACTTC. This gives the protein CASSDDQETQYF. The chain employs TRBV2 and TRBJ2-5; D gene unclear. V shed 3 bases and J shed 0 bases, with 2 bases lying between them. This CDR3 spans 12 amino acids. The germline V gene has CDR1 SNHLY and CDR2 FYNNEI.

The chain is built from TRBV6-5 and TRBJ2-1; D gene ambiguous. CDR1 and CDR2 (germline): MNHEY, SVGAGI. The CDR3 sequence is 14 residues long. The V and J ends lost 5 bases and 2 bases respectively, with 10 bases between them. This CDR3 reads CASSPRGTYNEQFF. The DNA of the CDR3 is TGTGCCAGCAGTCCCAGAGGTACCTACAATGAGCAGTTCTTC.

The genes are TRBV19 and TRBJ2-7; D might be TRBD1 (6 bases). The germline V gene has CDR1 LNHDA and CDR2 SQIVND (reference sequence). V was pared by 6 bases and J by 5 bases, with 23 bases between. The CDR3 totals 16 residues. CDR3 DNA sequence: TGTGCCAGTAGCCGAGGACAGTTGGGCAACTACGACGAGCAGTACTTC. Protein sequence: CASSRGQLGNYDEQYF. The whole variable domain, filled in from reference TRBV19 and TRBJ2-7, reads DGGITQSPKYLFRKEGQNVTLSCEQNLNHDAMYWYRQDPGQGLRLIYYSQIVNDFQKGDIAEGYSVSREKKESFPLTVTSAQKNPTAFYLCASSRGQLGNYDEQYFGPGTRLTVT.